The 29 T cell receptor beta chains given below trace back to one sample, sequenced in a study of TIL therapy for anti-PD-1-resistant metastatic lung cancer. The immunoSEQ assay was v3. Using immunoSEQ multiplex PCR, the repertoire was profiled, and TCRdb retains in-frame clones only, with some absent. The sample has approximately 87,000 clones; 50% to 70% are singletons. Sample time point: pre-treatment sample, taken before nivolumab and TIL therapy. Tumor tissue came from excised metastases, mostly pleural nodules or supraclavicular lymph nodes. Material: tumor tissue, obtained at baseline. The receptor set was obtained from a person between 25 and 79 years old with non-small cell lung cancer.

The J gene is TRBJ1-2, the V gene TRBV10-3; unclear D gene. The V and J ends lost 0 bases and 4 bases respectively, with 6 bases between them. The CDR3 runs 13 residues. Germline V lookup: CDR1 ENHRY, CDR2 SYGVKD. The chain's CDR3 is CAISESEFYGYTF. CDR3 sequence (DNA): TGTGCCATCAGTGAGTCGGAGTTCTATGGCTACACCTTC.

The CDR3 sequence is CASSLNWLAGGSSYNEQFF. CDR3 nucleotides: TGTGCCAGCAGCTTAAATTGGCTAGCGGGAGGGAGCTCCTACAATGAGCAGTTCTTC. This chain connects TRBV7-3 to TRBJ2-1; TRBD2 aligns across 12 bases. Germline CDR1 and CDR2: SGHTA and FQGTGA. The CDR3 length is 19 residues. The J segment lost 0 bases and the V segment lost 1 base, leaving 7 bases of the junction unmatched.

The chain has TRBV19 and TRBJ1-5; the match to TRBD1 covers 11 bases. Trimming removed 3 bases from V and 5 bases from J; junction bases left unmatched: 3. This CDR3 region has 15 residues. The germline CDR1 and CDR2 sequences are LNHDA and SQIVND (reference sequence). The chain's CDR3 is CASSMGTGGYQPQHF. The CDR3 DNA follows: TGTGCCAGTAGTATGGGGACAGGGGGATATCAGCCCCAGCATTTT.

For the CDR3, the DNA is TGTGCCAGCAGCGTAGCTGGGAGTAGCTCCTACGAGCAGTACTTC. As protein: CASSVAGSSSYEQYF. J is TRBJ2-7 and V is TRBV9; a possible D gene is TRBD2 (5 bases). This CDR3 region has 15 residues. Germline V gene sequence: CDR1 SGDLS, CDR2 YYNGEE. Trimming pared 0 bases from V and 0 bases from J, leaving 10 bases between.

V is TRBV5-1 and J is TRBJ2-5, with TRBD2 matching 9 bases. Germline trimming cut 3 bases from V and 9 bases from J; bases unmatched to any gene: 12. This CDR3 spans 15 amino acids. CDR1 is SGHRS and CDR2 is YFSETQ in the germline V gene. The CDR3 DNA reads as TGCGCCAGCAGCTCAAGCGGGGGGCGCCGGGCGCCCCAGTACTTC. Translated: CASSSSGGRRAPQYF.

This chain connects TRBV5-8 to TRBJ2-2; D remains ambiguous. Trimming pared 1 base from V and 7 bases from J, leaving 8 bases between. The CDR3 extends over 13 amino acids. The V gene's germline CDR1 is SGHTS and CDR2 YDEGEE. The CDR3, as DNA: TGTGCCAGCAGCTTGCTGTACAACGGGGAGCTGTTTTTT. It encodes CASSLLYNGELFF.

The rearrangement links TRBV30 to TRBJ2-4; the match to TRBD2 covers 12 bases. The CDR3 totals 17 residues. Germline lookup yields CDR1 GTSNPN and CDR2 SVGIG (reference sequence). The ends lost 4 bases at V and 4 bases at J; junction bases unmatched: 11. The CDR3 loop is CAWIGASGREGKNIQYF. DNA of the CDR3: TGTGCCTGGATCGGGGCTAGCGGGAGGGAGGGTAAAAACATTCAGTACTTC.

The V call is TRBV15, the J call TRBJ2-3; D is undetermined. CDR1 is LNHNV and CDR2 is YYDKDF in the germline V gene (reference sequence). V was clipped by 6 bases and J by 5 bases, with 9 bases between them. CDR3 length equals 12 residues. CDR3 residues: CATSTYKDTQYF. The CDR3 nucleotides are TGTGCCACCAGTACTTACAAAGATACGCAGTATTTT.

This clone was observed a handful of times. The J gene is TRBJ2-3, the V gene TRBV9; maybe TRBD1 (6 bases). This CDR3 has 15 amino acids. Deletions cut 0 bases from V and 4 bases from J, with 12 bases between. Germline assignment: CDR1 SGDLS and CDR2 YYNGEE. CDR3 sequence: CASSVDRVNADTQYF. In DNA, the CDR3 is TGTGCCAGCAGCGTAGACAGGGTGAATGCAGATACGCAGTATTTT.

The chain couples TRBV7-2 to TRBJ2-7; 11 positions agree with TRBD2. The CDR3 is made up of 15 amino acids. V lost 7 bases, J lost 2 bases, and 7 bases stayed unmatched. Germline values: CDR1 SGHTA, CDR2 FQGNSA. CDR3 nucleotides: TGTGCCAGCATAGTAGCGGGAGGGGAACCCTACGAGCAGTACTTC. Its protein is CASIVAGGEPYEQYF.

This sequence joins TRBV7-8 and TRBJ2-2, with 9 bases identical to TRBD1. The CDR3 runs 17 residues. Germline V gives CDR1 SGHVS, CDR2 FQNEAQ. Trimming removed 2 bases from V and 11 bases from J; junction bases left unmatched: 15. The DNA of the CDR3 is TGTGCCAGCAGCTTAATAGGGGGACAGGGTATAACGGCCGAGCTGTTTTTT. Encoded protein: CASSLIGGQGITAELFF.

The chain joins TRBV29-1 to TRBJ2-5, with 7 bases that match TRBD1. V dropped 3 bases and J dropped 6; count of bases not matched to a gene: 4. CDR1 is SQVTM and CDR2 is ANQGSEA in the germline V gene. CDR3 size: 12 residues. The chain's CDR3 is CSVEGTVKTQYF. CDR3 bases: TGCAGCGTTGAGGGGACAGTAAAGACCCAGTACTTC.

The V and J genes are TRBV10-1 and TRBJ2-4; D not certain. The CDR3 sequence is 12 residues long. Germline V gives CDR1 WNHNN, CDR2 SYGVQD (reference sequence). V was cut by 5 bases and J by 10 bases, with 12 bases left in between. The CDR3 here is CASSSPGDIQYF. The CDR3 DNA reads TGCGCCAGCAGTAGTCCCGGCGATATTCAGTACTTC.

The rearrangement joins TRBV7-9 to TRBJ2-2; TRBD1 agrees at 9 bases. The CDR3 runs 16 residues. Trimming removed 5 bases from V and 7 bases from J; junction bases left unmatched: 11. Germline assignment: CDR1 SEHNR and CDR2 FQNEAQ (reference sequence). For the CDR3, the DNA is TGTGCCAGCAGCCCAACAGGGGGCTATGAAGGCGGGGAGCTGTTTTTT. Amino acids: CASSPTGGYEGGELFF.

V is TRBV3-1 (or the pseudogene TRBV3-2) and J is TRBJ2-7; D remains ambiguous. V lost 0 bases and J lost 6, with 9 bases in between. CDR3 length equals 13 residues. CDR1 is LGHDT, CDR2 YNNKEL, per germline (reference sequence). The CDR3 region is CASSQEKAFEQYF. CDR3 coding DNA: TGTGCCAGCAGCCAAGAAAAGGCCTTCGAGCAGTACTTC.

The chain couples TRBV7-2 to TRBJ2-3; 12 bases line up with TRBD2. CDR1 and CDR2 (germline): SGHTA, FQGNSA. This CDR3 has 15 amino acids. Trimming removed 3 bases from V and 4 bases from J; junction bases left unmatched: 2. CDR3 sequence: CASSFRLAGADTQYF. CDR3 sequence (DNA): TGTGCCAGCAGCTTCCGACTAGCGGGAGCAGATACGCAGTATTTT.

This clone was observed a handful of times. This chain uses TRBV6-2 or TRBV6-3 with TRBJ1-5; unclear D gene. V shed 2 bases and J shed 7 bases, with 9 bases lying between them. This CDR3 has 13 amino acids. Germline values: CDR1 MNHEY, CDR2 SVGEGT. CDR3 sequence: CASSYGSGQPQHF. DNA for the CDR3: TGTGCCAGCAGTTACGGGTCCGGCCAGCCCCAGCATTTT.

J is TRBJ2-1 and V is TRBV29-1, with TRBD2 matching 9 bases. Germline CDR1 is SQVTM and CDR2 is ANQGSEA. V was pared by 4 bases and J by 8 bases, with 6 bases of the junction left unmatched. The length of the CDR3 is 13 residues. CDR3 bases: TGCAGCGTTGTGCTAGCGGGATCGGATGAGCAGTTCTTC. Translated, it gives CSVVLAGSDEQFF.

V usage is TRBV6-2 or TRBV6-3 and J usage is TRBJ2-5; D unresolved. Germline V lookup: CDR1 MNHEY, CDR2 SVGEGT. The V gene lost 2 bases and the J gene lost 4 bases, with 14 bases spanning the gap. This CDR3 region has 15 residues. Here the CDR3 DNA reads TGTGCCAGCAGTTACAGTTCCTTCACACTAGAGACCCAGTACTTC. Translation gives CASSYSSFTLETQYF.

The chain couples TRBV28 to TRBJ1-1; a weak D match, TRBD1 (5 bases). Germline CDR1 reads MDHEN; CDR2 reads SYDVKM. The length of the CDR3 is 12 residues. The V end was cut by 4 bases, the J end by 6 bases, with 9 bases between. The CDR3 region has the DNA TGTGCCAGCAGTTCAGGGACGTCTGAAGCTTTCTTT. Amino acids: CASSSGTSEAFF.

This clone came up once. This rearrangement joins TRBV28 to TRBJ2-5, with D perhaps matching TRBD1 (5 bases). V was pared by 3 bases and J by 4 bases, with 15 bases between. The CDR3 has 15 amino acids. Germline V gene lookup returns CDR1 MDHEN and CDR2 SYDVKM. CDR3 bases: TGTGCCAGCAGTTTCCGGTCGACAGTAGGAGAGACCCAGTACTTC. This translates into CASSFRSTVGETQYF.

The chain joins TRBV27 to TRBJ2-7; TRBD2 agrees at 10 bases. V lost 3 bases, J lost 4 bases, and 24 bases stayed unmatched. The germline CDR1 and CDR2 sequences are MNHEY and SMNVEV (reference sequence). This CDR3 comprises 21 residues. The CDR3 coding sequence is TGTGCCAGCAGTTTCCGGCACAACAGGGCTAGCGGGAGTTTGCGTCCGTACGAGCAGTACTTC. Protein sequence: CASSFRHNRASGSLRPYEQYF.

J is TRBJ2-7 and V is TRBV6-2 or TRBV6-3; 10 positions match TRBD2. Germline V CDR1 and CDR2: MNHEY, SVGEGT. V shed 2 bases, J shed 4 bases, and the junction held 8 bases outside the gene matches. The CDR3 covers 16 residues. CDR3 residues: CASSYTRSGRIYEQYF. The CDR3 DNA follows: TGTGCCAGCAGTTACACCCGTAGCGGGAGGATATACGAGCAGTACTTC.

The chain recombines TRBV7-9 with TRBJ2-3, with 8 bases fitting TRBD1. This CDR3 has 16 residues. V trimming: 3 bases; J trimming: 1 base; junction bases outside the gene matches: 6. The germline V gene has CDR1 SEHNR and CDR2 FQNEAQ (reference sequence). CDR3 DNA sequence: TGTGCCAGCAGCTTCCCGCAGGGGGCCGGCACAGATACGCAGTATTTT. This sequence encodes CASSFPQGAGTDTQYF.

The chain joins TRBV4-3 to TRBJ2-6; tentative D call: TRBD2 (5 bases). The CDR3 totals 16 residues. Germline CDR1 is LGHNA and CDR2 is YSLEER. V was trimmed by 0 bases and J by 0 bases, leaving 6 bases between them. Written as DNA, the CDR3 is TGCGCCAGCAGCCAAGATGGACTCTCTGGGGCCAACGTCCTGACTTTC. The encoded protein is CASSQDGLSGANVLTF.

By its share, this clone is medium-sized. This chain links TRBV19 with TRBJ2-7; TRBD1 matches at 7 bases. Germline assignment: CDR1 LNHDA and CDR2 SQIVND (reference sequence). V shed 3 bases, J shed 3 bases, and the junction held 5 bases outside the gene matches. The CDR3 runs 14 residues. CDR3 sequence (DNA): TGTGCCAGTAGTATTGGGACAGCCGGCTACGAGCAGTACTTC. Translation gives CASSIGTAGYEQYF.

The V call is TRBV3-1 (or the pseudogene TRBV3-2), the J call TRBJ1-2; maybe TRBD1 (6 bases). The germline CDR1 and CDR2 sequences are LGHDT and YNNKEL (reference sequence). The CDR3 totals 17 residues. Deletions cut 0 bases from V and 5 bases from J, with 19 bases between. CDR3 DNA: TGTGCCAGCAGCCAAGACTACGGGGCCTGGGGGCGATATGGCTACACCTTC. It is translated as CASSQDYGAWGRYGYTF.

The chain employs TRBV7-3 and TRBJ1-3, with 11 bases aligning to TRBD1. Germline V gene lookup returns CDR1 SGHTA and CDR2 FQGTGA. V was clipped by 4 bases and J by 2 bases; unmatched bases: 1. The CDR3 totals 15 residues. CDR3 nucleotides: TGTGCCAGCAGCTCGGACAGGGGGCCTGGAAACACCATATATTTT. It translates to CASSSDRGPGNTIYF. The variable domain in full, completed from reference TRBV7-3 and TRBJ1-3, reads GAGVSQTPSNKVTEKGKYVELRCDPISGHTALYWYRQSLGQGPEFLIYFQGTGAADDSGLPNDRFFAVRPEGSVSTLKIQRTERGDSAVYLCASSSDRGPGNTIYFGEGSWLTVV.

This clone was seen ten or more times. This chain joins TRBV2 and TRBJ1-5; 8 bases align to TRBD1. The CDR3 is made up of 14 amino acids. CDR1 SNHLY and CDR2 FYNNEI come from the germline V gene. The ends lost 6 bases at V and 7 bases at J; junction bases unmatched: 8. This CDR3 is CASRIDRGGQPQHF. CDR3 nucleotides: TGTGCCAGCAGGATAGACAGGGGAGGACAGCCCCAGCATTTT.